These 15 T cell receptor beta chains share one sample of origin, sequenced in a study of T cells in Graves' hyperthyroidism and ophthalmopathy. The source material, RNA transcripts, was used to amplify TCR beta CDR3 regions. The HTBI primer set served for first-round RT-PCR of the TCR CDR3. TCRdb recomputed calls from the multiplex PCR reads with MiXCR, one row per CDR3 protein. The table has under 300,000 distinct CDR3 sequences, roughly 14% seen once. What was sequenced was blood. These receptors originate from a woman aged 35 to 49 with Graves' hyperthyroidism that later progressed to Graves' ophthalmopathy.

The V gene is TRBV4-1, the J gene TRBJ2-4; D is possibly TRBD2 (5 bases). The CDR3 extends over 13 amino acids. The V end lost 4 bases, the J end lost 7 bases, and 11 bases lay between the germline ends. The V gene's germline CDR1 is MGHRA and CDR2 YSYEKL. The CDR3 coding sequence is TGCGCCAGCAGCCCCTGGACGGGGAACATTCAGTACTTC. Protein product: CASSPWTGNIQYF.

A few counts support this clonotype. The V call is TRBV14, the J call TRBJ2-7, with TRBD1 identical over 7 bases. Trimming at V came to 3 bases and at J to 3 bases, leaving 5 bases not matched to a gene. The CDR3 runs 14 residues. Germline V gene sequence: CDR1 SGHDN, CDR2 FVKESK. This chain's CDR3 is CASSHKRGLYEQYF. CDR3 in DNA: TGTGCCAGCAGCCACAAAAGGGGGCTCTACGAGCAGTACTTC.

As for this clonotype: This may be a read error: a much more frequent sequence differs by one nucleotide. CDR3 nucleotides: TGTGCCAGCAAACTAGCGGGAGGAATAAGTGCGTTGGCCGAGCAGTACTTC. Amino acid sequence: CASKLAGGISALAEQYF. The V call is TRBV6-1, the J call TRBJ2-7; 12 bases agree with TRBD2. Germline V gene lookup returns CDR1 MNHNS and CDR2 SASEGT. Trimming at V came to 7 bases and at J to 6 bases, leaving 16 bases not matched to a gene. The length of the CDR3 is 17 residues.

As to this clonotype: Since a much larger clone is just one base distant, this may be a read error. This rearrangement joins TRBV28 to TRBJ2-3; D is undetermined. The CDR3 runs 11 residues. V lost 7 bases, J lost 14 bases, and 16 bases lay in between. The germline gives CDR1 MDHEN, CDR2 SYDVKM. The CDR3 region is CASNDRTKRYF. The CDR3 DNA reads TGTGCCAGCAATGACCGAACGAAGCGGTATTTT.

There are many counts of this clonotype. This chain uses TRBV7-9 with TRBJ2-3, with D unresolved. The ends were cut back, 0 bases at V and 2 bases at J, with 9 bases in the middle. CDR3 size: 15 residues. Germline V gene sequence: CDR1 SEHNR, CDR2 FQNEAQ (reference sequence). The CDR3 protein is CASSLARTTTDTQYF. The CDR3 DNA reads TGTGCCAGCAGCTTAGCGAGGACCACCACAGATACGCAGTATTTT.

The chain uses TRBV2 and TRBJ2-1; D perhaps matches TRBD2 (6 bases). The CDR3 is 16 amino acids. Germline CDR1 SNHLY, CDR2 FYNNEI. V lost 7 bases and J 7 bases, leaving 23 bases between the germline ends. CDR3 region: CASTSRGGTDKNEQFF. DNA for the CDR3: TGTGCCAGCACTTCAAGAGGAGGGACGGACAAAAATGAGCAGTTCTTC.

In its sample, this clonotype was seen many times. The chain uses TRBV19 and TRBJ1-1, with D unresolved. Deletions cut 6 bases from V and 3 bases from J, with 14 bases between. The CDR3 has 14 residues. Germline-derived CDR1 and CDR2 are LNHDA and SQIVND (reference sequence). The CDR3 coding sequence is TGTGCCAGTAGCCACCGATGGGAGCACACTGAAGCTTTCTTT. It encodes CASSHRWEHTEAFF.

This clonotype appeared many times. This sequence joins TRBV24-1 and TRBJ1-5; D gene unclear. The germline CDR1 and CDR2 sequences are KGHDR and SFDVKD. The CDR3 loop spans 12 amino acids. V lost 4 bases and J lost 4, with 4 bases in between. Here the CDR3 reads CATSELNQPQHF. CDR3 DNA sequence: TGTGCCACCAGTGAGCTGAATCAGCCCCAGCATTTT.

This clonotype has ten or more counts. This chain joins TRBV28 and TRBJ2-7, with D possibly matching TRBD2 (7 bases). Germline lookup yields CDR1 MDHEN and CDR2 SYDVKM. Deletions cut 4 bases from V and 5 bases from J, with 15 bases between. The CDR3 extends over 14 amino acids. The CDR3 nucleotides read TGTGCCAGCAGTTGGGAGGGGGAACGAGACGAGCAGTACTTC. Amino acids: CASSWEGERDEQYF.

This clonotype came up many times. The chain carries TRBV24-1 and TRBJ1-1, with D possibly being TRBD1 (6 bases). CDR3 length: 15 amino acids. The ends were cut back, 9 bases at V and 4 bases at J, with 20 bases in the middle. CDR1 and CDR2 (germline): KGHDR, SFDVKD. Written as DNA, the CDR3 is TGTGCCACCGGTGCAGGGGATGGCTTGGCCACTGAAGCTTTCTTT. It specifies CATGAGDGLATEAFF.

The table lists this clonotype with many counts. V and J are TRBV6-1 and TRBJ1-6, with unresolved D. V was cut by 5 bases and J by 7 bases, with 15 bases left in between. Germline CDR1 is MNHNS and CDR2 is SASEGT. The CDR3 is 15 residues long. CDR3 sequence (DNA): TGTGCCAGCAGTCCCCGAGGCGGGCCGAATTCACCCCTCCACTTT. It is translated as CASSPRGGPNSPLHF.

In this sample, this clonotype turned up many times. This chain connects TRBV4-1 to TRBJ2-2, with 7 bases aligning to TRBD2. The V gene's germline CDR1 is MGHRA and CDR2 YSYEKL. The CDR3 runs 16 residues. The V and J ends lost 1 base and 5 bases, in that order; junction bases with no gene match: 7. This CDR3 reads CASSQVAGVRTGELFF. CDR3 nucleotide sequence: TGCGCCAGCAGCCAAGTTGCGGGAGTAAGAACCGGGGAGCTGTTTTTT.

In this sample, this clonotype turned up many times. This sequence joins TRBV12-3 or TRBV12-4 and TRBJ2-2, with D unclear. There are 13 residues in the CDR3. V lost 0 bases and J lost 6, with 5 bases in between. As DNA, the CDR3 is TGTGCCAGCAGTTTAGCTTCGGCCGGGGAGCTGTTTTTT. This encodes CASSLASAGELFF.

This clonotype occurred many times. This chain uses TRBV2 with TRBJ2-7; TRBD1 matches at 11 bases. The CDR3 sequence is 14 residues long. V gave up 7 bases and J gave up 2 bases; unmatched junction bases: 4. Germline lookup yields CDR1 SNHLY and CDR2 FYNNEI. The CDR3 nucleotides are TGTGCCAGCACTTTGGACAGGGGGCCCTACGAGCAGTACTTC. Translation gives CASTLDRGPYEQYF.

The chain recombines TRBV15 with TRBJ2-3; D gene unclear. Deletions cut 6 bases from V and 1 base from J, with 11 bases between. Germline V gene sequence: CDR1 LNHNV, CDR2 YYDKDF (reference sequence). The CDR3 is 14 residues long. The CDR3: CATSITEGTDTQYF. For the CDR3, the DNA is TGTGCCACCAGTATAACAGAGGGCACAGATACGCAGTATTTT.